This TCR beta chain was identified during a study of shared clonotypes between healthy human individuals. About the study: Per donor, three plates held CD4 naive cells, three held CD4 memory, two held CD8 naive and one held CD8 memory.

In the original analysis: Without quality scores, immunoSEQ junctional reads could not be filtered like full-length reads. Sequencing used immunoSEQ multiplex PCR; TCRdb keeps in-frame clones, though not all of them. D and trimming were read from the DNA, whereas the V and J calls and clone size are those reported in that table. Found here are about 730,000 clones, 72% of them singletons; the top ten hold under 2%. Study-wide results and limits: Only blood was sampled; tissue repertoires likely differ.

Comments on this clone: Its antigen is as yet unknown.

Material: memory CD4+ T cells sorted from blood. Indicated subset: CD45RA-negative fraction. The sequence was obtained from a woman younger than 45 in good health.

DNA for the CDR3: TGTGCCAGCAGTCCACCTCACAGGGGGAGGGCAGAGACCCAGTACTTC. It encodes CASSPPHRGRAETQYF. The V and J genes are TRBV13 and TRBJ2-5; tentatively, D is TRBD1 (8 bases). This CDR3 has 16 amino acids. Trimming left V 6 bases short and J 4 bases short, with 21 bases between. CDR1 and CDR2 (germline): PRHDT, FYEKMQ (reference sequence).